The present entry profiles one T cell receptor beta chain with its context. Antigen: not known. Each sample contained 1-10 million cryopreserved PBMC, thawed before DNA extraction. Sequencing relied on immunoSEQ assay v3.0, run at survey level. Here immunoSEQ multiplex PCR was the method, and the copy in TCRdb shows in-frame clones only, minus some. This table has about 40,000 clones, around nine tenths appearing once. These data originate in a study of long-term antiretroviral therapy in people with HIV. The CDR3 consists of 15 residues. V lost 5 bases and J lost 6, with 16 bases in between. CDR1 and CDR2 from the germline V gene are SGHNT and YENEEA. The study's findings and limits: The study found narrower CDR3 length ranges in HIV repertoires than in controls. There were no data on ART adherence, viral resistance or therapy changes, a gap that limits inferences about post-ART repertoire changes. Across all time points, the repertoire was dominated by clones that expanded before ART.

The rearrangement uses TRBV11-3 and TRBJ2-2, with TRBD2 as a possible D gene (6 bases). Sequencing used unsorted PBMCs, obtained 0.1 years before starting antiretroviral therapy. This sequence was found in a woman aged 45-59 years with HIV. CDR3 amino acids: CASSLLWGGAGELFF. The CDR3 nucleotides are TGTGCCAGCAGCCTCCTCTGGGGCGGGGCCGGGGAGCTGTTTTTT. The whole variable domain, filled in from reference TRBV11-3 and TRBJ2-2, reads EAGVVQSPRYKIIEKKQPVAFWCNPISGHNTLYWYLQNLGQGPELLIRYENEEAVDDSQLPKDRFSAERLKGVDSTLKIQPAELGDSAVYLCASSLLWGGAGELFFGEGSRLTVL.